Only a few counts were recorded for the clone carrying this T cell receptor (beta chain). Antigen unknown. This entry belongs to a study of identical twins. General study results and limits: Zero-insertion analyses might be partly confounded by invariant T cells like MAIT and iNKT. Interpretation of the results relied on cross-sectional statistical analysis and not on following the same donors.

Every sampled donor was Caucasian and healthy. Unique molecular identifiers were present on cDNA, and template switching added a universal primer site. Each CDR3 protein gets one entry after TCRdb re-called the 5' RACE reads with MiXCR. The profile covers about 200,000 distinct CDR3 sequences, with roughly a tenth appearing a single time and approximately 9.1% taken by the ten largest. The receptor was derived from a middle-aged man in good health. The sequenced material came from memory T cells sorted from blood.

The CDR3 nucleotides read TGTGCCAGCAGTTTAGGCAGGACCCAGTACTTC. Translating gives CASSLGRTQYF. The chain links TRBV28 to TRBJ2-5; D is unresolved. The V gene lost 2 bases and the J gene lost 7 bases, with 5 bases spanning the gap. CDR3 length equals 11 residues. Germline V CDR1 and CDR2: MDHEN, SYDVKM. Full variable domain (rest looked up from reference TRBV28 and TRBJ2-5): DVKVTQSSRYLVKRTGEKVFLECVQDMDHENMFWYRQDPGLGLRLIYFSYDVKMKEKGDIPEGYSVSREKKERFSLILESASTNQTSMYLCASSLGRTQYFGPGTRLLVL.